This note documents a single T cell receptor beta chain sequence. The antigen remains unidentified. V was clipped by 4 bases and J by 1 base, with 14 bases between them. This CDR3 has 15 residues. Germline V gives CDR1 SGHRS, CDR2 YFSETQ. The data stem from a study of cytomegalovirus exposure and HLA in healthy donors. Study-level information: Earlier, roughly 120 million unique TCR beta sequences were recovered from roughly 180 million T cells by an analysis.

Points from the study as a whole: Analysis was carried out at a later point, and it linked a missense DCLRE1C variant to TCR beta V- and J-gene trimming.

The PCR was carried out with 60 Vbeta primers and 13 Jbeta primers. Original data processing: Roughly 10 million shared chains were among some 75 million unique TCR beta chains counted in a later analysis. The assay was immunoSEQ multiplex PCR, and TCRdb's table has in-frame clones only and misses some. D and trimming come from the DNA, and the V and J calls and clone size come from that table. The table lists under 200,000 clones, over 75% of them singletons, with 1.9% in the top ten. This sequence originates from a human donor in good health. The V and J genes are TRBV5-1 and TRBJ2-5; possible D gene TRBD1, 5 bases. The sample taken for sequencing was PBMCs. CDR3 protein: CASSLSAGFQETQYF. DNA for the CDR3: TGCGCCAGCAGCCTCTCGGCAGGGTTCCAAGAGACCCAGTACTTC.